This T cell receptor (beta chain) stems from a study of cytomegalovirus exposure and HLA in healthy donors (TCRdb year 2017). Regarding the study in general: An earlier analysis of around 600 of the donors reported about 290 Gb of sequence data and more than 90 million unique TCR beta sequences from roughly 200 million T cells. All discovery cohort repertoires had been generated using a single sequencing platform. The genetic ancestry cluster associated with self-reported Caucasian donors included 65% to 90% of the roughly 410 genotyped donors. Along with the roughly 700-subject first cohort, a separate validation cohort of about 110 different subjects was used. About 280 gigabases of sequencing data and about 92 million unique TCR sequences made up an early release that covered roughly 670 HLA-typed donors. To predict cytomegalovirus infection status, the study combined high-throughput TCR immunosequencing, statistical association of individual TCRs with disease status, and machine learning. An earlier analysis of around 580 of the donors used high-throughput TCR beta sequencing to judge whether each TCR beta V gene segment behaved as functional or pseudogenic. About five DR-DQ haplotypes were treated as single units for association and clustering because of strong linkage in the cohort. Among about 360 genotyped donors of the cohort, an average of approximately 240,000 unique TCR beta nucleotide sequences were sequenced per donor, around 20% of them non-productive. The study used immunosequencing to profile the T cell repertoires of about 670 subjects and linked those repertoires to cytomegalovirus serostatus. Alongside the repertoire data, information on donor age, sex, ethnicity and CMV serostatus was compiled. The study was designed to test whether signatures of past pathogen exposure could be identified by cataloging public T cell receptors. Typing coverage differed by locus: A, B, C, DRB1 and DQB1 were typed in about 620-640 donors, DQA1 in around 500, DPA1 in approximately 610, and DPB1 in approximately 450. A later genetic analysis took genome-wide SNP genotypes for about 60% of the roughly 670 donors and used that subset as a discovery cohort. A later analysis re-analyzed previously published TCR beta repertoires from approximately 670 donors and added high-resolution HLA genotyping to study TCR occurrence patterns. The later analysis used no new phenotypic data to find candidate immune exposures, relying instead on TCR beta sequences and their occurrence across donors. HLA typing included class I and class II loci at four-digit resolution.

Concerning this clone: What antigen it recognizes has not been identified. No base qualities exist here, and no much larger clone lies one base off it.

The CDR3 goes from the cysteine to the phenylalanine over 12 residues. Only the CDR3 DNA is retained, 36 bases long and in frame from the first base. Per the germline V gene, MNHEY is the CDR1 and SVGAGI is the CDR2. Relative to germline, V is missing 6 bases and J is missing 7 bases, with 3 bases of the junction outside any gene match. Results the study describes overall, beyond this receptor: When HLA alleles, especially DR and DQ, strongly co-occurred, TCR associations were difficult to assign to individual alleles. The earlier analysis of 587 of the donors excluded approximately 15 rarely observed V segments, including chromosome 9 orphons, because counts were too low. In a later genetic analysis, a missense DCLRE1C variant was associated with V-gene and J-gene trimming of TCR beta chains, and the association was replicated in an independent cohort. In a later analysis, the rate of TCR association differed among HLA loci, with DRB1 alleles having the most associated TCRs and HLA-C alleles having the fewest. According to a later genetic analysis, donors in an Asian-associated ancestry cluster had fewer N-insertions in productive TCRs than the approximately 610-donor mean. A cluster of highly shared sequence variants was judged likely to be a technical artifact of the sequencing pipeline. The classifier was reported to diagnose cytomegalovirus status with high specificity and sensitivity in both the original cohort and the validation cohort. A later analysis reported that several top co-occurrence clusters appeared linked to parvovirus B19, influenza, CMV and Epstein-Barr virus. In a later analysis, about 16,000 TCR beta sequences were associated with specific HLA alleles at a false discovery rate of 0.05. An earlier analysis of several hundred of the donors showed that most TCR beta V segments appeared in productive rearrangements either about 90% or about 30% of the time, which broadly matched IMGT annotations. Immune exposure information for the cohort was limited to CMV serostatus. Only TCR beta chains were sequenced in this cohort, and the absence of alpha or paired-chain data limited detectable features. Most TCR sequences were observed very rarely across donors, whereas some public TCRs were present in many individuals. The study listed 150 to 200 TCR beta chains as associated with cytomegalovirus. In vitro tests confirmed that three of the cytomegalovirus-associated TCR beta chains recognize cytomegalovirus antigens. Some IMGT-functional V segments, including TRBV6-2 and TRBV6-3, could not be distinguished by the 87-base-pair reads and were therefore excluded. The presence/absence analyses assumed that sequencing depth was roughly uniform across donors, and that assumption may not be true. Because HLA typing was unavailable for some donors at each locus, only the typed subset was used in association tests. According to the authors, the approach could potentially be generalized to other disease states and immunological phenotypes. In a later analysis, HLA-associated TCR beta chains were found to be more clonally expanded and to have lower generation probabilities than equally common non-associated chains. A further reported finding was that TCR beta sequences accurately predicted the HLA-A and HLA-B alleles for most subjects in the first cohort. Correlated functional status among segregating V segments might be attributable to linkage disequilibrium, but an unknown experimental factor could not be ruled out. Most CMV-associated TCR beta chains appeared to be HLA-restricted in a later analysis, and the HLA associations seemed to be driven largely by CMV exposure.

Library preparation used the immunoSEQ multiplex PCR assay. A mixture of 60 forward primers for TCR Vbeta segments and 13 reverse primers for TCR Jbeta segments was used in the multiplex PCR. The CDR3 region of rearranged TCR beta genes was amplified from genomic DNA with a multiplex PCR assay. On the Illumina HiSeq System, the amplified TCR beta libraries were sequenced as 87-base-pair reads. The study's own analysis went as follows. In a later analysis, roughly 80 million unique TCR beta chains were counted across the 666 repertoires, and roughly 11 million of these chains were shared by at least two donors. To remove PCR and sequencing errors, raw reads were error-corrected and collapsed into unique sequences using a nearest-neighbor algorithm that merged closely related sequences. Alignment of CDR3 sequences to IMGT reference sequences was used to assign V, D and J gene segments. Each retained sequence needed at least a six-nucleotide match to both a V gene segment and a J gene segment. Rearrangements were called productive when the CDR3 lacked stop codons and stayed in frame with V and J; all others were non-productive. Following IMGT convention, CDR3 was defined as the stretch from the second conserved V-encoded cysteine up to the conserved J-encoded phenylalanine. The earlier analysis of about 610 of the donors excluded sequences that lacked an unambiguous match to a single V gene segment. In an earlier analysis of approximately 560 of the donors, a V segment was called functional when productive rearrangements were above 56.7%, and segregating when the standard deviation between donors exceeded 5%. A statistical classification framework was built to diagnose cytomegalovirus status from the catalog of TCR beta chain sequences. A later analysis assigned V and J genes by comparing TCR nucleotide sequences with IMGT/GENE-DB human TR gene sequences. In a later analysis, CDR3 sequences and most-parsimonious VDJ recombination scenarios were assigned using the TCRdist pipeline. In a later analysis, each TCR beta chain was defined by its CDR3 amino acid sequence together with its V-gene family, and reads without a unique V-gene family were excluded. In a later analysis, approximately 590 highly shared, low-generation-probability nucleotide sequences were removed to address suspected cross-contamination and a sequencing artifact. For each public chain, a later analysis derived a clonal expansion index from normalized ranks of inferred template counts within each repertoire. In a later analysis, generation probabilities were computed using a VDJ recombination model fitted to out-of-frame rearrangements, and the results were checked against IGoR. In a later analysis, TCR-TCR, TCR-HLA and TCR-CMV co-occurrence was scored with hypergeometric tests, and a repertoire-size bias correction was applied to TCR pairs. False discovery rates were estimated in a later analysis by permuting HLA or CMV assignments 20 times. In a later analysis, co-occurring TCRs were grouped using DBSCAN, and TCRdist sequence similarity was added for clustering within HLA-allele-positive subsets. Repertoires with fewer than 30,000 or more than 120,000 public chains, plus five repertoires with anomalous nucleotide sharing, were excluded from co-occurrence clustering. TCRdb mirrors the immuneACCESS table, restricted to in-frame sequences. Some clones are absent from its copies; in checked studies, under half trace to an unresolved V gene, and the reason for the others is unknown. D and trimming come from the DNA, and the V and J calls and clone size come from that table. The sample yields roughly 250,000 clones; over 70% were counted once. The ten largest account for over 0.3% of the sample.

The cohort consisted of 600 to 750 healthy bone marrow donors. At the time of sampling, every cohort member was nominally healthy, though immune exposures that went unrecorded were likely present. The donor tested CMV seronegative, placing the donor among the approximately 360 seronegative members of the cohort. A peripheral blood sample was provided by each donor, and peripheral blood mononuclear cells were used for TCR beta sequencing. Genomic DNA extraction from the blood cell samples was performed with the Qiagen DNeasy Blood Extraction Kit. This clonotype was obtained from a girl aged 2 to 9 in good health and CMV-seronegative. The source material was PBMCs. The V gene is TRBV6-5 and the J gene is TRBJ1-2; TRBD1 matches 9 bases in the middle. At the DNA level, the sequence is TGTGCCAGCAGCGGGACAGGGCTTGGCTACACCTTC. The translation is CASSGTGLGYTF.